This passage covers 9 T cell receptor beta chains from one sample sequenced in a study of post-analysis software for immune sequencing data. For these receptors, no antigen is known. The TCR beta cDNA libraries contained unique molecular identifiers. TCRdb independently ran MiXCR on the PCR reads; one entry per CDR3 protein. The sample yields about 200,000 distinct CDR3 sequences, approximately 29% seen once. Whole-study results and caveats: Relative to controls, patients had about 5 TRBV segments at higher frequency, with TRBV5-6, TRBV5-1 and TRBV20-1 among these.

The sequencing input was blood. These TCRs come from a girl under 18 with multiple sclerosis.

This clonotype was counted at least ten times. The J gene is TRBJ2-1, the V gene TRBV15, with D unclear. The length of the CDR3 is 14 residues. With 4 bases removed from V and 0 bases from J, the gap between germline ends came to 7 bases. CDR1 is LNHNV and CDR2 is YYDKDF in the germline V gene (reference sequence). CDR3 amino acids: CATSTRSSYNEQFF. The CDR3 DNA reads TGTGCCACCAGCACCCGGAGCTCCTACAATGAGCAGTTCTTC.

The CDR3 DNA is TGTGCCAGCAGCCATCACGGGCAGGGGGCGTCCTACGAGCAGTACTTC. It translates to CASSHHGQGASYEQYF. V gene TRBV7-9 combines with J gene TRBJ2-7; TRBD1 matches at 8 bases. CDR3 size: 16 residues. Per the germline V gene, CDR1 is SEHNR and CDR2 is FQNEAQ (reference sequence). V trimming: 5 bases; J trimming: 1 base; junction bases outside the gene matches: 10.

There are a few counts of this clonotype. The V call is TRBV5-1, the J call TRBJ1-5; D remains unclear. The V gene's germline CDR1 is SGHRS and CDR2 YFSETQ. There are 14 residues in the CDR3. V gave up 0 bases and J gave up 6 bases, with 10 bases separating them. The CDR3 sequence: CASSLDTFSQPQHF. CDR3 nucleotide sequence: TGCGCCAGCAGCTTGGATACGTTTAGTCAGCCCCAGCATTTT.

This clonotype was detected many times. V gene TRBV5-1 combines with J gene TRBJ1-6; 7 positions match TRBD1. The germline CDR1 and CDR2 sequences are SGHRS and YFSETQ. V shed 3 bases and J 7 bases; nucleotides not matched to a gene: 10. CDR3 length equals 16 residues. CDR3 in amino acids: CASSSTTGSDNSPLHF. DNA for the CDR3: TGCGCCAGCAGCTCAACGACAGGGAGTGACAATTCACCCCTCCACTTT.

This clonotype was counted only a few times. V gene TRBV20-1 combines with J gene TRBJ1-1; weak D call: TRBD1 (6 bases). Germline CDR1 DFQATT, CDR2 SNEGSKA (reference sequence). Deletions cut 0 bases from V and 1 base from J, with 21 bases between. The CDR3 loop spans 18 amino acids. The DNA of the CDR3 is TGCAGTGCTAGAGAGCCTCCAGGGGACTCGCCGCGGAACACTGAAGCTTTCTTT. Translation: CSAREPPGDSPRNTEAFF.

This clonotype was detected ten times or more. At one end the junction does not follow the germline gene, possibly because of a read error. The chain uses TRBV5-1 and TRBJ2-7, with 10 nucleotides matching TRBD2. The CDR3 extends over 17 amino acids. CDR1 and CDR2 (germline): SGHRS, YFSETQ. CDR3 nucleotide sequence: TGCGCCAGCAGGCCGGGACTAGCGACTAGCCCCTCCCACGAGCAGTACTTC. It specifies CASRPGLATSPSHEQYF.

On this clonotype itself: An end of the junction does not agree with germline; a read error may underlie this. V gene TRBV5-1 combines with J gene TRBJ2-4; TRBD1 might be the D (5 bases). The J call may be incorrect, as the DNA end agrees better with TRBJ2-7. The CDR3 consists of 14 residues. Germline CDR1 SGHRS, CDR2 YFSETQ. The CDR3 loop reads CASGLWQGRNEQYF. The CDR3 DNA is TGCGCCAGCGGCTTGTGGCAGGGTAGGAACGAGCAGTACTTC.

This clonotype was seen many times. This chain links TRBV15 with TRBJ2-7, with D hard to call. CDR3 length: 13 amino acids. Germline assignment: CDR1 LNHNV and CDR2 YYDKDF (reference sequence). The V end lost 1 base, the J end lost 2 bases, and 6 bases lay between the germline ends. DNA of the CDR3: TGTGCCACCAGCAGAGGCGATACCTACGAGCAGTACTTC. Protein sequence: CATSRGDTYEQYF.

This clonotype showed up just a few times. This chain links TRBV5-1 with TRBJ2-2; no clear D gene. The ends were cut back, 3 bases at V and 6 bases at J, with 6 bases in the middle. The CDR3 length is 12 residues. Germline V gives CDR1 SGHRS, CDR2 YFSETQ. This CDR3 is CASSSLAGELFF. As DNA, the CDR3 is TGCGCCAGCAGCTCGCTCGCCGGGGAGCTGTTTTTT.